Sequencing of this TCR beta chain was carried out in a study of blood T cell repertoires in COVID-19. The overall study: The samples span acute and convalescent COVID-19 from the United States, Italy and Spain. PBMCs, B-cell-depleted T cells, or T cells were the source of the cDNA or gDNA that made up the material.

Germline CDR1 and CDR2: SGHKS and YYEKEE (reference sequence). With V trimmed by 7 bases and J by 4 bases, 6 bases remained unmatched. The CDR3 runs 14 residues. The protocol was immunoSEQ multiplex PCR, while the TCRdb copy is restricted to in-frame clones and leaves out a portion. The sample comprises 45,000 to 55,000 clones, 60% to 85% of which are singletons, and just under 15% rests with the top ten. The clonotype originates from a human donor with active or convalescent COVID-19. The donor label of this sample is uncertain. V gene TRBV5-5 combines with J gene TRBJ2-2; 8 bases map to TRBD1. The specimen was peripheral blood. CDR3 sequence: CASGGQDLTGELFF. The CDR3 DNA sequence: TGTGCCAGCGGGGGACAGGACCTCACCGGGGAGCTGTTTTTT. The entire variable domain, with the rest obtained from reference TRBV5-5 and TRBJ2-2, is as follows: DAGVTQSPTHLIKTRGQQVTLRCSPISGHKSVSWYQQVLGQGPQFIFQYYEKEERGRGNFPDRFSARQFPNYSSELNVNALLLGDSALYLCASGGQDLTGELFFGEGSRLTVL.